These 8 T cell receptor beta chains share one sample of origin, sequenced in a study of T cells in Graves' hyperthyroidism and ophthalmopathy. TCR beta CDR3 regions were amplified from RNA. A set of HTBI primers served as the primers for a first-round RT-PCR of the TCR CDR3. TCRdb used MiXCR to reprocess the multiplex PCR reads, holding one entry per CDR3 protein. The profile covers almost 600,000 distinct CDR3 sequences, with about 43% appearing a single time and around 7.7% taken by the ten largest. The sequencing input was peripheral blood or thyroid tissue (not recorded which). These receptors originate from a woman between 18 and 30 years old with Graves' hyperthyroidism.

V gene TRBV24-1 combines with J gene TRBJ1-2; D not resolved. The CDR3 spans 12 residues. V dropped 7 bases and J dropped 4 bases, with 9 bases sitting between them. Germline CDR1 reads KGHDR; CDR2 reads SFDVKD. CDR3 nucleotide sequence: TGTGCCACCAGGACTGCCTTCTATGGCTACACCTTC. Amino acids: CATRTAFYGYTF.

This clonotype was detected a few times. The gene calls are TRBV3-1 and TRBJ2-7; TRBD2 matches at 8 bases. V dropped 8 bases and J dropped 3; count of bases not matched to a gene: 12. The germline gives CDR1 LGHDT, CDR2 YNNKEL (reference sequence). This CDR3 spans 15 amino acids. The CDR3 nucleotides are TGTGCCAGCCGCGGGAGGCAGGGTAGTTTCTACGAGCAGTACTTC. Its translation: CASRGRQGSFYEQYF.

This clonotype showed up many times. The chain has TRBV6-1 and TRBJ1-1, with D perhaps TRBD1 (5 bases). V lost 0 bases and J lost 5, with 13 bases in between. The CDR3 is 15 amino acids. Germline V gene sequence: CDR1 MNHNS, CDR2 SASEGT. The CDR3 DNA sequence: TGTGCCAGCAGTGAAGCCGGCCAGGGCTGGACTGAAGCTTTCTTT. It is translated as CASSEAGQGWTEAFF.

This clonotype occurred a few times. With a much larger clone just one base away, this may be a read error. As DNA, the CDR3 is TGTGCCAGCAGTTATGGAGGCGAGACCCAGTACTTC. It translates to CASSYGGETQYF. The chain joins TRBV6-2 or TRBV6-3 to TRBJ2-5; tentative D call: TRBD2 (5 bases). This CDR3 comprises 12 residues. Trimming shortened V by 3 bases and J by 5 bases, and 7 bases separated the two germline ends. Germline V gene lookup returns CDR1 MNHEY and CDR2 SVGEGT.

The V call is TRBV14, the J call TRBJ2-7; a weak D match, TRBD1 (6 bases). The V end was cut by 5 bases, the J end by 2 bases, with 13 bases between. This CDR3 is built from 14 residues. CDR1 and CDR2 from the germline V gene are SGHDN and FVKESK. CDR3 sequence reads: CASSGTKGAYEQYF. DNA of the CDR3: TGTGCCAGCAGCGGGACAAAAGGGGCCTACGAGCAGTACTTC.

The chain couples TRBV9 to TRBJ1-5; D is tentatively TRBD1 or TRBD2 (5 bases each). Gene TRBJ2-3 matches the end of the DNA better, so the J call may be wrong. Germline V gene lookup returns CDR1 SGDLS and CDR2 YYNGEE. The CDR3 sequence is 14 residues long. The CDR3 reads CASSPAVGADTQYF. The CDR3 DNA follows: TGTGCCAGCAGTCCAGCGGTGGGGGCAGATACGCAGTATTTT.

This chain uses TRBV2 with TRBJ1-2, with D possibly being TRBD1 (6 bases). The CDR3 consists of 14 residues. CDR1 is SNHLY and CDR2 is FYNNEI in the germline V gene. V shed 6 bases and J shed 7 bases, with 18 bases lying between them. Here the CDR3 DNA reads TGTGCCAGCAGGTCGACAGGCGGAGGGTCTGGCTACACCTTC. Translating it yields CASRSTGGGSGYTF.

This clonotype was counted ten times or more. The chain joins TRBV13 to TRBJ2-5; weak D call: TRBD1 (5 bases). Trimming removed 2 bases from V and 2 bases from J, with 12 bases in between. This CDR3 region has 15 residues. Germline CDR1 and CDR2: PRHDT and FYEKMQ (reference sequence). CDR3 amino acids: CASSLPSAGQETQYF. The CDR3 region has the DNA TGTGCCAGCAGCTTACCGTCGGCAGGGCAAGAGACCCAGTACTTC. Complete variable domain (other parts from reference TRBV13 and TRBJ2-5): AAGVIQSPRHLIKEKRETATLKCYPIPRHDTVYWYQQGPGQDPQFLISFYEKMQSDKGSIPDRFSAQQFSDYHSELNMSSLELGDSALYFCASSLPSAGQETQYFGPGTRLLVL.